The 13 T cell receptor beta chains below were found in one sample sequenced in a study of T cells in Graves' hyperthyroidism and ophthalmopathy. Amplification yielded TCR beta CDR3 regions, with RNA transcripts as the source. When the TCR CDR3 underwent first-round RT-PCR, the HTBI primer set was used. TCRdb processed the multiplex PCR reads anew with MiXCR; each CDR3 protein has one entry. This table holds about 840,000 distinct CDR3 sequences, 35% to 45% found once. The sequencing sample was made of blood. These receptors all stem from a man aged 18 to 29 with Graves' hyperthyroidism.

This clonotype was counted many times. The chain uses TRBV2 and TRBJ1-4; TRBD1 is a possible D gene (5 bases). The length of the CDR3 is 12 residues. Germline CDR1 reads SNHLY; CDR2 reads FYNNEI. V gave up 3 bases and J gave up 7 bases, with 6 bases separating them. The CDR3 DNA follows: TGTGCCAGCAGTGAGGGACCTGAAAAACTGTTTTTT. It specifies CASSEGPEKLFF.

With regard to this clonotype: This may stem from a read error, because a much larger clone lies one nucleotide away. The rearrangement links TRBV7-8 to TRBJ1-1, with D tentatively TRBD1 (6 bases). V lost 1 base and J lost 4, with 13 bases in between. CDR1 and CDR2 from the germline V gene are SGHVS and FQNEAQ. This CDR3 region has 15 residues. CDR3 sequence (DNA): TGTGCCAGCAGCTTAGGGGCAGGGGCGGCCACTGAAGCTTTCTTT. It encodes CASSLGAGAATEAFF.

This chain uses TRBV5-1 with TRBJ1-1; TRBD1 agrees at 7 bases. Looked up from germline, CDR1 is SGHRS and CDR2 is YFSETQ. The CDR3 extends over 16 amino acids. The J segment lost 1 base and the V segment lost 4 bases, leaving 10 bases of the junction unmatched. The CDR3 region has the DNA TGCGCCAGCAGCCTCGGAGAGGGGGCGTCGAACACTGAAGCTTTCTTT. Encoded protein: CASSLGEGASNTEAFF.

This clonotype was counted between two and nine times. This CDR3 is CASSLRAAGQLNTEAFF. As DNA, the CDR3 is TGCGCCAGCAGCCTGAGGGCGGCCGGACAGTTGAACACTGAAGCTTTCTTT. This chain connects TRBV5-1 to TRBJ1-1, with a weak D call TRBD1 (6 bases). The V end lost 4 bases, the J end lost 0 bases, and 19 bases lay between the germline ends. The CDR3 sequence is 17 residues long. Germline CDR1 SGHRS, CDR2 YFSETQ. The variable domain in full, completed from reference TRBV5-1 and TRBJ1-1, reads KAGVTQTPRYLIKTRGQQVTLSCSPISGHRSVSWYQQTPGQGLQFLFEYFSETQRNKGNFPGRFSGRQFSNSRSEMNVSTLELGDSALYLCASSLRAAGQLNTEAFFGQGTRLTVV.

This clonotype came up many times. This chain connects TRBV29-1 to TRBJ1-2; 7 bases map to TRBD1. This CDR3 contains 12 residues. Germline V gene sequence: CDR1 SQVTM, CDR2 ANQGSEA. V gave up 7 bases and J gave up 8 bases; unmatched junction bases: 10. In DNA, the CDR3 is TGCAGCGCAGAGCAGGGGGATCGCGGCTACACCTTC. This sequence encodes CSAEQGDRGYTF.

V usage is TRBV27 and J usage is TRBJ1-5; D remains unclear. CDR3 length: 14 residues. The germline gives CDR1 MNHEY, CDR2 SMNVEV (reference sequence). The V gene lost 6 bases and the J gene lost 2 bases, with 11 bases spanning the gap. CDR3 bases: TGTGCCAGCAGCGAGGTTGGACGCAATCAGCCCCAGCATTTT. It is translated as CASSEVGRNQPQHF.

The chain carries TRBV7-2 and TRBJ2-2, with TRBD1 identical over 8 bases. CDR3 length: 15 amino acids. The germline gives CDR1 SGHTA, CDR2 FQGNSA. Trimming removed 5 bases from V and 5 bases from J; junction bases left unmatched: 7. As DNA, the CDR3 is TGTGCCAGCAGCCTACCCCGGACAGGGACCGGGGAGCTGTTTTTT. This gives the protein CASSLPRTGTGELFF. The full variable domain, rest sourced from reference TRBV7-2 and TRBJ2-2, is GAGVSQSPSNKVTEKGKDVELRCDPISGHTALYWYRQSLGQGLEFLIYFQGNSAPDKSGLPSDRFSAERTGGSVSTLTIQRTQQEDSAVYLCASSLPRTGTGELFFGEGSRLTVL.

This clonotype has a handful of counts. The chain uses TRBV28 and TRBJ2-7; unclear D gene. The CDR3 is made up of 12 amino acids. Germline CDR1 MDHEN, CDR2 SYDVKM. Trimming stripped 5 bases from V and 9 bases from J, with 14 bases between. The CDR3, as DNA: TGTGCCAGCAGTCCCCCTTATGAAGGGCAGTACTTC. This encodes CASSPPYEGQYF.

This clonotype occurred many times. The rearrangement links TRBV5-8 to TRBJ1-2; D gene ambiguous. CDR1 and CDR2 (germline): SGHTS, YDEGEE. The CDR3 has 12 residues. The ends were cut back, 4 bases at V and 8 bases at J, with 12 bases in the middle. DNA of the CDR3: TGTGCCAGCAGCGGGCAGCCTAGGGGCTACACCTTC. Amino acid sequence: CASSGQPRGYTF.

This clonotype was seen a handful of times. The rearrangement links TRBV20-1 to TRBJ2-7, with 10 bases lining up with TRBD2. Germline V gene lookup returns CDR1 DFQATT and CDR2 SNEGSKA (reference sequence). With 7 bases clipped from V and 2 bases from J, the junction kept 17 bases outside the gene matches. This CDR3 contains 17 residues. DNA for the CDR3: TGCAGTGTATGGGGGGTAGCGGGAGGAGCCCCTCCCTACGAGCAGTACTTC. This translates into CSVWGVAGGAPPYEQYF.

The V call is TRBV2, the J call TRBJ1-2; 8 nucleotides match TRBD1. Germline loops: CDR1 SNHLY, CDR2 FYNNEI. This CDR3 has 14 amino acids. J lost 3 bases, V lost 7 bases, and 7 bases had no gene match. CDR3 region: CASTSDRADYGYTF. As DNA, the CDR3 is TGTGCCAGCACTTCGGACAGGGCCGACTATGGCTACACCTTC.

V is TRBV7-9 and J is TRBJ2-6, with D unclear. This CDR3 region has 16 residues. The germline V gene encodes CDR1 SEHNR and CDR2 FQNEAQ (reference sequence). The V end lost 5 bases, the J end lost 0 bases, and 11 bases lay between the germline ends. CDR3 DNA: TGTGCCAGCAGCCCTCTTCTTAGCTCTGGGGCCAACGTCCTGACTTTC. Its translation is CASSPLLSSGANVLTF.

This clonotype was picked up many times. V is TRBV7-8 and J is TRBJ1-5; possibly TRBD1 for D (6 bases). Germline assignment: CDR1 SGHVS and CDR2 FQNEAQ. The CDR3 extends over 15 amino acids. The V end was cut by 2 bases, the J end by 3 bases, with 11 bases between. CDR3 bases: TGTGCCAGCAGCTTAATAACAGGGACCAATCAGCCCCAGCATTTT. Protein sequence: CASSLITGTNQPQHF.